The 16 T cell receptor beta chains presented below share a single source sample, sequenced in a study of blood T cells in healthy people across ages. PCR was performed a second time for 7 to 11 cycles using a sample-barcoded 5' primer and a J-beta primer mix. MiXCR, run by TCRdb on the 5' RACE reads, gives a single entry per CDR3 protein. Here the sample spans 500,000 to 550,000 distinct CDR3 sequences, nearly 25% being singletons. These data also featured in a second study, about T cells of mothers and their children.

Sequenced material: blood. These receptors were obtained from a boy aged 10-17 years in good health.

This chain's CDR3 is CASSGQNYEQYF. DNA of the CDR3: TGCGCCAGCAGCGGGCAGAACTACGAGCAGTACTTC. The chain links TRBV10-2 to TRBJ2-7; no reliable D call. Germline loops: CDR1 WSHSY, CDR2 SAAADI. Trimming took 6 bases from V and 3 from J, leaving 9 bases between them. The length of the CDR3 is 12 residues.

This clonotype was recorded a few times. CDR3 sequence reads: CASSYEAGGGYTF. CDR3 coding DNA: TGTGCCAGCAGTTACGAGGCAGGGGGTGGCTACACCTTC. The chain employs TRBV6-5 and TRBJ1-2, with 7 bases that match TRBD1. The CDR3 is 13 residues long. Germline V gene data show CDR1 as MNHEY and CDR2 as SVGAGI. The V and J ends lost 2 bases and 7 bases, in that order; junction bases with no gene match: 4.

The table lists this clonotype with a few counts. A much bigger clone sits one base away, suggesting this may be a read error. The chain uses TRBV4-3 and TRBJ2-7; possibly TRBD2 for D (5 bases). Trimming removed 2 bases at V and 6 bases at J, with 11 bases between. Germline values: CDR1 LGHNA, CDR2 YSLEER. This CDR3 is 13 amino acids long. CDR3 sequence: CASSQKLEGEQYF. In nucleotides, the CDR3 is TGCGCCAGCAGCCAAAAACTAGAGGGCGAGCAGTACTTC.

The V gene is TRBV7-9, the J gene TRBJ1-2; D is possibly TRBD1 (5 bases). From germline, CDR1 is SEHNR and CDR2 FQNEAQ (reference sequence). The V gene lost 5 bases and the J gene lost 6 bases, with 13 bases spanning the gap. CDR3 size: 13 residues. The CDR3 nucleotides are TGTGCCAGCAGCCCGTTAGGGGTGGATGGCTACACCTTC. It specifies CASSPLGVDGYTF. The full variable domain, with the rest looked up from reference TRBV7-9 and TRBJ1-2, is DTGVSQNPRHKITKRGQNVTFRCDPISEHNRLYWYRQTLGQGPEFLTYFQNEAQLEKSRLLSDRFSAERPKGSFSTLEIQRTEQGDSAMYLCASSPLGVDGYTFGSGTRLTVV.

This clonotype was found a few times. The gene calls are TRBV7-3 and TRBJ2-2, with D perhaps TRBD1 (5 bases). Trimming cost V 3 bases and J 7 bases, with 21 bases left between them. There are 17 residues in the CDR3. Germline V gene data show CDR1 as SGHTA and CDR2 as FQGTGA. The CDR3 reads CASSFVGVTPGSGELFF. The CDR3 DNA follows: TGTGCCAGCAGCTTCGTAGGGGTTACCCCGGGCAGCGGGGAGCTGTTTTTT.

This clonotype was recorded a few times. The chain links TRBV9 to TRBJ1-6; D unclear. The V and J ends lost 0 bases and 7 bases respectively, with 8 bases between them. Per the germline V gene, CDR1 is SGDLS and CDR2 is YYNGEE. The CDR3 has 14 amino acids. The CDR3 sequence is CASSVGQGNSPLHF. The CDR3 DNA reads as TGTGCCAGCAGCGTAGGACAAGGGAATTCACCCCTCCACTTT.

J is TRBJ2-1 and V is TRBV3-1; 7 positions match TRBD1. The germline gives CDR1 LGHDT, CDR2 YNNKEL (reference sequence). The CDR3 covers 13 residues. The junction had 2 bases not matched to a gene; V was cut back by 3 bases and J by 6 bases. CDR3 DNA sequence: TGTGCCAGCAGCCATCGACAGGGCAATGAGCAGTTCTTC. This sequence encodes CASSHRQGNEQFF.

A few counts support this clonotype. The chain recombines TRBV12-3 or TRBV12-4 with TRBJ1-2; 8 nucleotides match TRBD1. V gave up 8 bases and J gave up 7 bases; unmatched junction bases: 15. CDR3 length: 15 amino acids. CDR3 sequence reads: CASSTAGTGGRGYTF. In nucleotides, the CDR3 is TGTGCCAGCTCGACGGCGGGGACAGGAGGCCGTGGCTACACCTTC.

The chain couples TRBV6-5 to TRBJ2-7; no reliable D call. V lost 0 bases to trimming and J lost 0 bases, with 9 bases between them. Per the germline V gene, CDR1 is MNHEY and CDR2 is SVGAGI. CDR3 size: 15 residues. The CDR3 is CASSYSISLSYEQYF. The CDR3 region has the DNA TGTGCCAGCAGTTACTCGATTTCACTCTCCTACGAGCAGTACTTC.

This clonotype was seen at least ten times. The chain has TRBV4-3 and TRBJ2-5; D uncertain. In germline, CDR1 is LGHNA, CDR2 YSLEER. V was trimmed by 0 bases and J by 2 bases, leaving 16 bases between them. The CDR3 totals 17 residues. In nucleotides, the CDR3 is TGCGCCAGCAGCCAAGAGCCGGGCGAAAGATCACAAGAGACCCAGTACTTC. Translation gives CASSQEPGERSQETQYF.

This chain joins TRBV20-1 and TRBJ2-3, with D possibly TRBD2 on 6 matching bases. The V gene's germline CDR1 is DFQATT and CDR2 SNEGSKA (reference sequence). This CDR3 comprises 14 residues. The germline V and J ends were trimmed by 5 bases and 0 bases, with 12 bases remaining between them. The CDR3 is CSAYIAESTDTQYF. CDR3 DNA: TGCAGTGCTTACATAGCGGAAAGCACAGATACGCAGTATTTT.

J is TRBJ2-7 and V is TRBV24-1, with 7 bases lining up with TRBD1. Germline CDR1 reads KGHDR; CDR2 reads SFDVKD. Losses at the gene ends were 4 bases for V and 0 bases for J; bases not matched to a gene: 8. CDR3 size: 16 residues. The CDR3 DNA follows: TGTGCCACCAGTGACTCCACAGGGGTAAGCTCCTACGAGCAGTACTTC. The encoded protein is CATSDSTGVSSYEQYF.

This chain uses TRBV5-1 with TRBJ1-2, with D perhaps TRBD1 (6 bases). The CDR3 is 17 amino acids. Germline V gene sequence: CDR1 SGHRS, CDR2 YFSETQ. Trimming took off 6 bases at V and 4 bases at J, with 25 bases between the two ends. DNA for the CDR3: TGCGCCAGCAACCTGGAACCAATCAGGGGTTACTTCTATGGCTACACCTTC. This sequence encodes CASNLEPIRGYFYGYTF.

The V call is TRBV29-1, the J call TRBJ1-2; TRBD1 is a possible D gene (5 bases). The ends were cut back, 5 bases at V and 0 bases at J, with 16 bases in the middle. Germline lookup yields CDR1 SQVTM and CDR2 ANQGSEA. The CDR3 is 15 amino acids. CDR3 nucleotide sequence: TGCAGCGTTACAGGCGGCAGAGGCTCTAACTATGGCTACACCTTC. Residues: CSVTGGRGSNYGYTF. Full variable domain (remainder filled in from reference TRBV29-1 and TRBJ1-2): SAVISQKPSRDICQRGTSLTIQCQVDSQVTMMFWYRQQPGQSLTLIATANQGSEATYESGFVIDKFPISRPNLTFSTLTVSNMSPEDSSIYLCSVTGGRGSNYGYTFGSGTRLTVV.

This clonotype has a count of ten or more. This chain links TRBV5-1 with TRBJ2-5; 8 nucleotides match TRBD2. Germline assignment: CDR1 SGHRS and CDR2 YFSETQ. Unmatched junction bases numbered 18, after V lost 4 bases and J lost 1 base. This CDR3 region has 19 residues. The CDR3 sequence: CASSRFASGTGGPQETQYF. CDR3 coding DNA: TGCGCCAGCAGCCGATTCGCCTCCGGGACGGGGGGGCCCCAAGAGACCCAGTACTTC. Variable domain in full (rest from reference TRBV5-1 and TRBJ2-5): KAGVTQTPRYLIKTRGQQVTLSCSPISGHRSVSWYQQTPGQGLQFLFEYFSETQRNKGNFPGRFSGRQFSNSRSEMNVSTLELGDSALYLCASSRFASGTGGPQETQYFGPGTRLLVL.

The CDR3 loop reads CASSPGQQTDTQYF. The CDR3 DNA reads as TGTGCCAGCAGTCCCGGACAGCAAACAGATACGCAGTATTTT. The chain is built from TRBV6-5 and TRBJ2-3, with D tentatively TRBD1 (6 bases). Germline V gene data show CDR1 as MNHEY and CDR2 as SVGAGI. V was clipped by 5 bases and J by 3 bases, with 12 bases between them. The CDR3 has 14 amino acids.